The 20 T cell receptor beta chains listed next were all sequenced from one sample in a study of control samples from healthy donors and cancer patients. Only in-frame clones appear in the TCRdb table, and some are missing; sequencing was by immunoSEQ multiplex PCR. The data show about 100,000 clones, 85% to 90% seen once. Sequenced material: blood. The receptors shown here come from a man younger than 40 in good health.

The CDR3 here is CASSGSQGETQYF. The CDR3 region has the DNA TGTGCCAGCAGTGGGAGTCAGGGAGAGACCCAGTACTTC. The chain carries TRBV28 and TRBJ2-5, with D perhaps matching TRBD1 or TRBD2 (5 bases each). Germline CDR1 and CDR2: MDHEN and SYDVKM. The CDR3 loop spans 13 amino acids. V was cut by 5 bases and J by 4 bases, with 11 bases left in between.

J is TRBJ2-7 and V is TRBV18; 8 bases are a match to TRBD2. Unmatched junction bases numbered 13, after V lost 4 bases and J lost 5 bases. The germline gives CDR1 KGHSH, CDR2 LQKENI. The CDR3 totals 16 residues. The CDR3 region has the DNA TGTGCCAGCTCACGCCCCCCGGGAGGGGGTGCCCACGAGCAGTACTTC. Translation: CASSRPPGGGAHEQYF.

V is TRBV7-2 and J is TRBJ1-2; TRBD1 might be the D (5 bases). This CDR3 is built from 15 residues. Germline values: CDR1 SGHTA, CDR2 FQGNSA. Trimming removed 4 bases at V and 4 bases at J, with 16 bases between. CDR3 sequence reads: CASSSGLDGSYGYTF. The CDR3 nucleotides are TGTGCCAGCAGCTCGGGACTTGACGGGAGCTATGGCTACACCTTC.

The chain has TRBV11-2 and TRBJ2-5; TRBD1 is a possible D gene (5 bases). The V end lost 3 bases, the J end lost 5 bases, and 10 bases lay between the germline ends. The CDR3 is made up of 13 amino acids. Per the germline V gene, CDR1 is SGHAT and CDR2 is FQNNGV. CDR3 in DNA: TGTGCCAGCAGCTTTTCAGGGTATGAGACCCAGTACTTC. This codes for CASSFSGYETQYF.

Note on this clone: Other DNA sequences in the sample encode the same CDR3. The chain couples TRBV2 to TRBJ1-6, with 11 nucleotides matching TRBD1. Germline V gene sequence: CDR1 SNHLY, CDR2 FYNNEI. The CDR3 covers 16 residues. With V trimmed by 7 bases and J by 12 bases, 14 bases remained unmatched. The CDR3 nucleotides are TGTGCCAGCAAGGGGGGGCCCGGGACAGGGGGTCGACCCCTCCACTTT. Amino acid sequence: CASKGGPGTGGRPLHF.

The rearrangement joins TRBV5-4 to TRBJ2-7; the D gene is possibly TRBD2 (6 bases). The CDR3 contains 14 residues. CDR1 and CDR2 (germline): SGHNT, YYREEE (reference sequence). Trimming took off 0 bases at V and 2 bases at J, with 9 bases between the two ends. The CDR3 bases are TGTGCCAGCAGCTTGGAGGGACTTGCCTACGAGCAGTACTTC. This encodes CASSLEGLAYEQYF.

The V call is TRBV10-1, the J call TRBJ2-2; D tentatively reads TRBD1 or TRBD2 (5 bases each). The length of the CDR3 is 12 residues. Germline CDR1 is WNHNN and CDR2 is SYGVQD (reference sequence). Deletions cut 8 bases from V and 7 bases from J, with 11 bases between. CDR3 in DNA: TGCGCCAGCTCCAGTGGGGGCGGGGAGCTGTTTTTT. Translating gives CASSSGGGELFF.

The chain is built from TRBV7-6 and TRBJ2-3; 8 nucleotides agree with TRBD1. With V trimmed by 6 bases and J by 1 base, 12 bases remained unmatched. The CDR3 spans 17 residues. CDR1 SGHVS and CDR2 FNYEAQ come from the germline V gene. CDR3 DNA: TGTGCCAGCAGGTTAACCTCCGGACAGGGAGGCACAGATACGCAGTATTTT. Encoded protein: CASRLTSGQGGTDTQYF.

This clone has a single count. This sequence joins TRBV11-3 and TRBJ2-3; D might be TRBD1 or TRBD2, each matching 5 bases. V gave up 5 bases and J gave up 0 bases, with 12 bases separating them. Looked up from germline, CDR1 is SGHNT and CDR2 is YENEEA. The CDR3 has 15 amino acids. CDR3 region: CASSLGRSSTDTQYF. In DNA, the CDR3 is TGTGCCAGCAGCCTGGGACGGTCTAGCACAGATACGCAGTATTTT.

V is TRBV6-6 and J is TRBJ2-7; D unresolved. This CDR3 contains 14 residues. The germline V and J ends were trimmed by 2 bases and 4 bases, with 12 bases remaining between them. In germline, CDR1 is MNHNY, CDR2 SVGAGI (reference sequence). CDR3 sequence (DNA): TGTGCCAGCAGTTACGGGCCAGGCCAATACGAGCAGTACGTC. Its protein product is CASSYGPGQYEQYV.

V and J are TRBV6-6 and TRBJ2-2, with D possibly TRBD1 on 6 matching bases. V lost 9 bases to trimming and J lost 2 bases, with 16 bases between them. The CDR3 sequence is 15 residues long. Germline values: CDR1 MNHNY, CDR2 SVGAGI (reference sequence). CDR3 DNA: TGTGCCAGAAGCAGAACAGGGCACAACACCGGGGAGCTGTTTTTT. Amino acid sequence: CARSRTGHNTGELFF.

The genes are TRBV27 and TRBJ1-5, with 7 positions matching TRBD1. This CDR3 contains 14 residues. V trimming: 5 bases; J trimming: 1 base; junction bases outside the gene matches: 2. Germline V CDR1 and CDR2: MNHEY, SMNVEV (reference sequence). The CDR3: CASSLTGSNQPQHF. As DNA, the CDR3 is TGTGCCAGCAGTCTGACAGGGAGCAATCAGCCCCAGCATTTT.

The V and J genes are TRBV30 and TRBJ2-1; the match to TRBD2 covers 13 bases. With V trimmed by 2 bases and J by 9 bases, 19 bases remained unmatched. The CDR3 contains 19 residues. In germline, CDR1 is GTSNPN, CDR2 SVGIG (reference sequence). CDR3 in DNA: TGTGCCTGGAGTCGTGGGTTTAAGGGAGGACTAGCGGGAGTAAGTGAGCAGTTCTTC. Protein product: CAWSRGFKGGLAGVSEQFF.

The CDR3 DNA reads as TGTGCCAGCAGCTCGGGCGACAGGGGGCGTCTCGAGCAGTACTTC. Translating it yields CASSSGDRGRLEQYF. The chain recombines TRBV5-4 with TRBJ2-7, with 10 nucleotides matching TRBD1. Germline V lookup: CDR1 SGHNT, CDR2 YYREEE (reference sequence). CDR3 length equals 15 residues. The trim removed 3 bases at V and 6 bases at J, leaving 9 bases unmatched.

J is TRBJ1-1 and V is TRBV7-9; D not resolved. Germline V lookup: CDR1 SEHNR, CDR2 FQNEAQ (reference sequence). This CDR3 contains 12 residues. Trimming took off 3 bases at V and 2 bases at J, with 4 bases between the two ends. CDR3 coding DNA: TGTGCCAGCAGCTTTTTAAACACTGAAGCTTTCTTT. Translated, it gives CASSFLNTEAFF.

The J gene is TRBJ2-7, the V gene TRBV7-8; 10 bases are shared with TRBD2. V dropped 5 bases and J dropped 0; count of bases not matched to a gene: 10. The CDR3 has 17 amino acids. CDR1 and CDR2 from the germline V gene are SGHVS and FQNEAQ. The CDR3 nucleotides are TGTGCCAGCAGCGTCCGGACTAGCGGAAAGAGCTCCTACGAGCAGTACTTC. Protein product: CASSVRTSGKSSYEQYF.

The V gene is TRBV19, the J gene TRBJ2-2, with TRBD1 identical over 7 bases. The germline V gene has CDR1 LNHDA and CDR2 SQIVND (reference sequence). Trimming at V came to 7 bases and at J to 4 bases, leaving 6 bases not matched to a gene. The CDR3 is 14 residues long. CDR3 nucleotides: TGTGCCAGTAAGAGTACAGGGGTCACCGGGGAGCTGTTTTTT. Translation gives CASKSTGVTGELFF.

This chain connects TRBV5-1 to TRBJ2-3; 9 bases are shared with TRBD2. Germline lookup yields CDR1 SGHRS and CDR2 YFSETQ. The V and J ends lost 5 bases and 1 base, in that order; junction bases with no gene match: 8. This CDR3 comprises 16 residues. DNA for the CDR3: TGCGCCAGCAGTCTCCTAGGCGGGAGGGGCACAGATACGCAGTATTTT. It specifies CASSLLGGRGTDTQYF.

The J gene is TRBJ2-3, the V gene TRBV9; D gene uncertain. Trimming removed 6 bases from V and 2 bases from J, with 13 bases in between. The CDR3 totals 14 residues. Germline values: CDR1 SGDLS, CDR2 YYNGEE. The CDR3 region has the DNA TGTGCCAGCAACCCACTCGGAGCCACAGATACGCAGTATTTT. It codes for CASNPLGATDTQYF. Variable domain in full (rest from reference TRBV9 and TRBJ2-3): DSGVTQTPKHLITATGQRVTLRCSPRSGDLSVYWYQQSLDQGLQFLIQYYNGEERAKGNILERFSAQQFPDLHSELNLSSLELGDSALYFCASNPLGATDTQYFGPGTRLTVL.

CDR3 loop: CASSSGSYNEQFF. Written as DNA, the CDR3 is TGCGCCAGCAGTTCGGGGTCCTACAATGAGCAGTTCTTC. The chain is built from TRBV5-1 and TRBJ2-1; possible D gene TRBD2, 5 bases. The CDR3 is 13 amino acids. V lost 5 bases and J lost 1, with 7 bases in between. In germline, CDR1 is SGHRS, CDR2 YFSETQ.